This T cell receptor beta chain appears in the sequencing data of a study of breast tumors, draining lymph nodes, adjacent tissues. Study results and limitations: Data only fit, rather than demonstrated, lymph node origin of most tumor T cells. Tumor repertoires ranked between lymph nodes and nontumor tissue in diversity, with V and J gene preferences. Luminal-like breast cancer showed significantly greater tumor-nontumor repertoire similarity than basal-like breast cancer did.

The lymph nodes were axillary draining lymph nodes from breast cancer patients. This clonotype was counted a few times. What it binds is not known. V lost 4 bases to trimming and J lost 7 bases, with 14 bases between them. Germline CDR1 is GTSNPN and CDR2 is SVGIG (reference sequence). The CDR3 consists of 13 residues. Using its own MiXCR run on the multiplex PCR reads, TCRdb lists one record per CDR3 protein. The sample carries under 350,000 distinct CDR3 sequences, around 30% recorded once. The chain combines TRBV30 with TRBJ1-5, with TRBD1 as a possible D gene (6 bases). The TCR sequence derives from a female donor with breast cancer. Some clones in this sample may be carry-over from other donors' samples. The sequenced sample was axillary lymph node tissue. The CDR3 DNA is TGTGCCTGGACCCACAGGGCAGGCCAGCCCCAGCATTTT. Translation gives CAWTHRAGQPQHF. The full variable domain, with the rest looked up from reference TRBV30 and TRBJ1-5, is SQTIHQWPATLVQPVGSPLSLECTVEGTSNPNLYWYRQAAGRGLQLLFYSVGIGQISSEVPQNLSASRPQDRQFILSSKKLLLSDSGFYLCAWTHRAGQPQHFGDGTRLSIL.